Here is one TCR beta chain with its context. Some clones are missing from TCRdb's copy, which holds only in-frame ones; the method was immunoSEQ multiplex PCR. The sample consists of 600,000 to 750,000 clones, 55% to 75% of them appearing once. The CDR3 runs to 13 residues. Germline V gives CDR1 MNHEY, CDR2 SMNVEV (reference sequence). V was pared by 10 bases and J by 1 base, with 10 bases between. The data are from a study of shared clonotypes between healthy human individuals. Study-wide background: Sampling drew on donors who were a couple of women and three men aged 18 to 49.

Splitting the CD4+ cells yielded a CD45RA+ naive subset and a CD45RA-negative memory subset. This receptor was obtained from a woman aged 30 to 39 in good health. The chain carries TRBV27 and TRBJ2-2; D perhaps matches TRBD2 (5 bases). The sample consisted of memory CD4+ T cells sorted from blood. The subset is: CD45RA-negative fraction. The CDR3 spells CATQRLNTGELFF. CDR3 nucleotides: TGTGCCACCCAGCGGTTGAACACCGGGGAGCTGTTTTTT.